This is a list of T cell receptor beta chains from one sample in a study of graft-versus-host responses after intestinal transplantation. Measured with immunoSEQ multiplex PCR; TCRdb has only the in-frame clones, and not every one. Of roughly 69,000 clones in the sample, roughly 90% were seen once. The input for sequencing was bone marrow, taken almost 750 days after intestinal transplantation. These receptors all come from a human patient who received an intestinal transplant, so some T cells may come from the graft donor. Both conserved end residues are part of each CDR3. Each record gives: CDR3 protein, CDR3 DNA, V gene, clone size, D gene, J gene. The D gene is left open where the match is weak. Size values are once, few and many counts, or a class for expanded clones, and some rows have none.

CDR3: CASSLGSRDYEQYF; DNA: TGTGCCAGCAGCTTAGGTTCTAGGGACTACGAGCAGTACTTC; V: TRBV7-6; size: NA; D: NA; J: TRBJ2-7
CDR3: CASSQGTSTYEQYF; DNA: TGCGCCAGCAGCCAAGGGACGTCGACCTACGAGCAGTACTTC; V: TRBV4-1; size: once; D: NA; J: TRBJ2-7
CDR3: CASSVGRGDNEKLFF; DNA: TGTGCCAGCAGCGTGGGCAGGGGAGATAATGAAAAACTGTTTTTT; V: TRBV9; size: NA; D: NA; J: TRBJ1-4
CDR3: CSAKDEKLFF; DNA: TGCAGTGCTAAGGATGAAAAACTGTTTTTT; V: TRBV20-1; size: few; D: NA; J: TRBJ1-4
CDR3: CASSFTTGLGETQYF; DNA: TGTGCCAGCAGCTTCACGACAGGTTTGGGGGAGACCCAGTACTTC; V: TRBV25-1; size: NA; D: NA; J: TRBJ2-5
CDR3: CASSLYGMEDTEAFF; DNA: TGTGCCAGCAGCCTTTACGGGATGGAGGACACTGAAGCTTTCTTT; V: TRBV5-5; size: NA; D: NA; J: TRBJ1-1
CDR3: CSVEGADTQYF; DNA: TGCAGCGTTGAGGGGGCAGATACGCAGTATTTT; V: TRBV29-1; size: NA; D: NA; J: TRBJ2-3
CDR3: CASSLGGEWGGYTF; DNA: TGTGCCAGCAGCCTGGGGGGGGAATGGGGTGGCTACACCTTC; V: TRBV6-5; size: NA; D: NA; J: TRBJ1-2
CDR3: CASSLTQGFSPLHF; DNA: TGTGCCAGCTCCCTCACTCAGGGATTTTCACCCCTCCACTTT; V: TRBV18; size: NA; D: NA; J: TRBJ1-6
CDR3: CASSPTGPYNSPLHF; DNA: TGTGCCAGCAGTCCGACAGGCCCTTATAATTCACCCCTCCACTTT; V: TRBV6-5; size: NA; D: NA; J: TRBJ1-6
CDR3: CASSLFYGGYGYTF; DNA: TGTGCCAGCAGTTTATTTTACGGGGGCTATGGCTACACCTTC; V: TRBV28; size: few; D: NA; J: TRBJ1-2
CDR3: CATSLGAGNQPQHF; DNA: TGTGCCACCTCCCTGGGCGCGGGCAATCAGCCCCAGCATTTT; V: TRBV27; size: once; D: NA; J: TRBJ1-5
CDR3: CASSQGREGNQPQHF; DNA: TGCGCCAGCAGCCAAGGGAGGGAGGGCAATCAGCCCCAGCATTTT; V: TRBV4-3; size: NA; D: NA; J: TRBJ1-5
CDR3: CASSPKRLSYNEQFF; DNA: TGTGCCAGCTCACCGAAGCGGCTCTCCTACAATGAGCAGTTCTTC; V: TRBV18; size: NA; D: NA; J: TRBJ2-1
CDR3: CATADPGQGWETQYF; DNA: TGTGCCACCGCAGACCCGGGACAAGGATGGGAGACCCAGTACTTC; V: TRBV10-3; size: NA; D: NA; J: TRBJ2-5
CDR3: CASSIVLSGGSRNSPLHF; DNA: TGTGCCAGTAGTATCGTCCTTTCAGGGGGAAGTCGGAATTCACCCCTCCACTTT; V: TRBV19; size: NA; D: TRBD1; J: TRBJ1-6
CDR3: CASSSGGGGLSARYTF; DNA: TGCGCCAGCAGCTCGGGAGGCGGGGGGCTCTCCGCGCGCTACACCTTC; V: TRBV5-1; size: NA; D: NA; J: TRBJ1-2
CDR3: CASIEGGPYEQYF; DNA: TGTGCCAGCATCGAAGGGGGTCCCTACGAGCAGTACTTC; V: TRBV6-1; size: NA; D: NA; J: TRBJ2-7
CDR3: CASSSGLAGPGEYF; DNA: TGCGCCAGCAGCAGCGGACTAGCGGGGCCGGGGGAATACTTC; V: TRBV5-1; size: NA; D: TRBD2; J: TRBJ2-7
CDR3: CASSELAGGFFEQYF; DNA: TGTGCCAGCAGCGAACTAGCGGGGGGTTTTTTCGAGCAGTACTTC; V: TRBV6-5; size: NA; D: TRBD2; J: TRBJ2-7
CDR3: CASSWETGFYGYTF; DNA: TGTGCCAGCAGCTGGGAAACAGGGTTTTATGGCTACACCTTC; V: TRBV5-6; size: NA; D: NA; J: TRBJ1-2
CDR3: CASSLGPGPATGELFF; DNA: TGTGCCAGTAGTCTCGGACCCGGGCCAGCCACCGGGGAGCTGTTTTTT; V: TRBV19; size: NA; D: NA; J: TRBJ2-2
CDR3: CASSFGGRGTGELFF; DNA: TGTGCCAGCAGTTTTGGAGGGAGAGGAACCGGGGAGCTGTTTTTT; V: TRBV28; size: NA; D: NA; J: TRBJ2-2
CDR3: CASSPRNQPQHF; DNA: TGTGCCAGTAGTCCAAGGAATCAGCCCCAGCATTTT; V: TRBV19; size: NA; D: NA; J: TRBJ1-5
CDR3: CASSLGTGGHNEQFF; DNA: TGTGCCAGCAGCTTGGGGACAGGGGGACACAATGAGCAGTTCTTC; V: TRBV11-3; size: NA; D: TRBD1; J: TRBJ2-1
CDR3: CASSVGSGNPRGRYTF; DNA: TGTGCCAGCAGCGTAGGTTCGGGGAATCCAAGGGGCCGCTACACCTTC; V: TRBV9; size: NA; D: NA; J: TRBJ1-2
CDR3: CASSLFLGNQPQHF; DNA: TGTGCCAGCAGTTTATTCTTGGGGAATCAGCCCCAGCATTTT; V: TRBV27; size: NA; D: NA; J: TRBJ1-5